These T cell receptor beta chains were read from a single sample in a study of OX40 agonist ivuxolimab in advanced cancers. The method was immunoSEQ multiplex PCR; TCRdb's version includes in-frame clones alone and lacks a portion of them. The repertoire holds about 9,100 clones, with roughly 86% as singletons. The material sequenced was CD4+ or CD8+ T cells sorted from blood, taken in a trial of the OX40 agonist ivuxolimab. The receptors come from an adult with an advanced solid tumor such as melanoma, head and neck, liver or kidney cancer. Both conserved end residues are part of each CDR3. A D gene is named only where the DNA matches it firmly. Clone size, where shown, is once, few, many, or a class for clones that have expanded.

>.|13|.|TRBV10-3|TRBJ1-4
CAIRGGSDEKLFF
TGTGCCATCAGGGGGGGGTCCGATGAAAAACTGTTTTTT
>.|12|.|TRBV27|TRBJ2-2
CASSLRSGELFF
TGTGCCAGCAGTTTACGCTCCGGGGAGCTGTTTTTT
>.|12|.|TRBV5-4|TRBJ2-3
CASSQNTDTQYF
TGTGCCAGCAGCCAAAACACAGATACGCAGTATTTT
>.|15|TRBD1|TRBV13|TRBJ2-1
CASSLMGQGNNEQFF
TGTGCCAGCAGCCTTATGGGACAGGGGAACAATGAGCAGTTCTTC
>.|18|.|TRBV7-2|TRBJ2-3
CASSLVWAGAPNTDTQYF
TGTGCCAGCAGCTTAGTGTGGGCGGGGGCCCCCAACACAGATACGCAGTATTTT
>.|13|.|TRBV6-5|TRBJ2-7
CASSYPPTDEQYF
TGTGCCAGCAGTTACCCTCCAACAGACGAGCAGTACTTC
>once|12|.|TRBV2|TRBJ1-5
CASSDLDQPQHF
TGTGCCAGCAGTGATTTGGATCAGCCCCAGCATTTT
>.|13|.|TRBV11-3|TRBJ2-3
CASSLGVADTQYF
TGTGCCAGCAGCTTAGGGGTCGCAGATACGCAGTATTTT
>.|12|TRBD1|TRBV7-9|TRBJ2-3
CASSAATGKKYF
TGTGCCAGCAGCGCAGCGACAGGGAAGAAGTATTTT
>.|11|.|TRBV11-2|TRBJ2-7
CASSAYGEQYF
TGTGCCAGCAGCGCCTATGGCGAGCAGTACTTC
>.|13|.|TRBV5-4|TRBJ2-5
CASLEVGQETQYF
TGTGCCAGCCTCGAAGTGGGTCAAGAGACCCAGTACTTC
>.|15|.|TRBV9|TRBJ1-3
CASSPEGSSGNTIYF
TGTGCCAGCAGCCCCGAGGGGAGCTCTGGAAACACCATATATTTT
>.|12|.|TRBV2|TRBJ2-7
CAARAYSYEQYF
TGTGCCGCGCGAGCCTACTCCTACGAGCAGTACTTC
>.|15|TRBD1|TRBV11-2|TRBJ1-2
CASSPGTGAGYGYTF
TGTGCCAGCAGCCCAGGGACAGGGGCCGGCTATGGCTACACCTTC
>once|16|TRBD1|TRBV6-6|TRBJ2-1
CASSSQGDHSYNEQFF
TGTGCCAGCAGTTCGCAGGGGGACCACTCCTACAATGAGCAGTTCTTC
>.|15|.|TRBV29-1|TRBJ2-7
CSVDWAGDSSYEQYF
TGCAGCGTTGATTGGGCAGGGGATAGCTCCTACGAGCAGTACTTC
>once|14|TRBD1|TRBV18|TRBJ2-3
CASQQGVDTDTQYF
TGTGCCAGCCAACAGGGGGTCGACACAGATACGCAGTATTTT
>.|14|.|TRBV5-6|TRBJ1-1
CASSLTNLGTEAFF
TGTGCCAGCAGCTTGACGAACCTGGGCACTGAAGCTTTCTTT
>.|13|TRBD1|TRBV7-9|TRBJ1-2
CASSTPGGVGYTF
TGTGCCAGCAGCACACCAGGGGGTGTTGGCTACACCTTC
>.|14|TRBD1|TRBV14|TRBJ2-7
CASSQGTGGYEQYF
TGTGCCAGCAGCCAAGGTACAGGGGGGTACGAGCAGTACTTC
>.|13|.|TRBV4-1|TRBJ1-4
CASSPQGREKLFF
TGCGCCAGCAGCCCGCAGGGAAGAGAAAAACTGTTTTTT
>.|15|.|TRBV7-6|TRBJ1-3
CASSTDRGSGNTIYF
TGTGCCAGCAGCACGGACCGGGGCTCTGGAAACACCATATATTTT
>.|15|TRBD1|TRBV15|TRBJ2-5
CATSRADRGQETQYF
TGTGCCACCAGCAGAGCGGACAGGGGGCAGGAGACCCAGTACTTC
>once|15|TRBD2|TRBV6-5|TRBJ2-5
CASSPPGGVRETQYF
TGTGCCAGCAGCCCCCCTGGGGGGGTGAGGGAGACCCAGTACTTC
>.|17|.|TRBV19|TRBJ1-5
CASTTLSATDGNQPQHF
TGTGCCAGTACTACTTTATCTGCGACGGATGGCAATCAGCCCCAGCATTTT
>.|13|.|TRBV27|TRBJ2-7
CASSLSGAHEQYF
TGTGCCAGCAGTTTATCAGGGGCCCACGAGCAGTACTTC
>.|13|.|TRBV16|TRBJ2-1
CASSQSQSNEQFF
TGTGCCAGCAGCCAATCACAGTCAAACGAGCAGTTCTTC
>few|14|TRBD1|TRBV6-6|TRBJ2-2
CASTGTGDTGELFF
TGTGCCTCGACCGGGACAGGAGACACCGGGGAGCTGTTTTTT
>.|16|TRBD2|TRBV10-3|TRBJ2-3
CATGLAEGGGTDTQYF
TGTGCCACCGGACTAGCGGAAGGAGGTGGCACAGATACGCAGTATTTT
>.|13|.|TRBV4-1|TRBJ1-1
CASSHPLLTEAFF
TGCGCCAGCAGCCACCCACTGTTAACTGAAGCTTTCTTT
>.|15|.|TRBV10-1|TRBJ2-3
CASSELTTEGDTQYF
TGCGCCAGCAGTGAGTTGACCACCGAAGGAGATACGCAGTATTTT
>few|14|TRBD1|TRBV18|TRBJ2-7
CASSPRDRPYEQYF
TGTGCCAGCTCACCTAGGGACAGACCCTACGAGCAGTACTTC
>.|13|.|TRBV10-3|TRBJ1-5
CAIREGINQPQHF
TGTGCCATCAGGGAGGGTATCAATCAGCCCCAGCATTTT
>.|13|TRBD2|TRBV19|TRBJ2-2
CASSTGGPGELFF
TGTGCCAGCTCCACGGGGGGGCCCGGGGAGCTGTTTTTT
>.|15|TRBD1|TRBV19|TRBJ1-5
CASSVQGHPNQPQHF
TGTGCCAGTAGTGTACAGGGGCACCCCAATCAGCCCCAGCATTTT
>few|15|.|TRBV21-1|TRBJ1-5
CASNWWLYSNQPQHF
TGTGCCAGCAATTGGTGGCTTTATAGCAATCAGCCCCAGCATTTT
>few|13|TRBD1|TRBV7-3|TRBJ1-1
CASSSGTGPEAFF
TGTGCCAGCAGCTCCGGGACAGGGCCTGAAGCTTTCTTT
>.|12|.|TRBV7-9|TRBJ2-7
CASSKGTYEQYF
TGTGCCAGCAGTAAGGGGACCTACGAGCAGTACTTC
>.|17|TRBD2|TRBV7-8|TRBJ2-1
CASSLEERGVLYNEQFF
TGTGCCAGCAGCTTAGAAGAGCGGGGGGTCCTCTACAATGAGCAGTTCTTC
>few|12|TRBD1|TRBV29-1|TRBJ1-1
CSVGTGNTEAFF
TGCAGCGTCGGGACAGGGAACACTGAAGCTTTCTTT
>.|15|TRBD1|TRBV7-6|TRBJ2-2
CASSYSTGTGGELFF
TGTGCCAGCAGCTACTCGACAGGGACCGGCGGGGAGCTGTTTTTT
>.|17|TRBD2|TRBV5-8|TRBJ2-1
CASSSYPGLAGSNEQFF
TGTGCCAGCAGCTCCTATCCGGGACTAGCTGGATCCAATGAGCAGTTCTTC
>.|14|.|TRBV7-2|TRBJ2-1
CASSLARQNNEQFF
TGTGCCAGCAGCTTAGCGCGGCAGAACAATGAGCAGTTCTTC
>once|13|.|TRBV6-4|TRBJ2-2
CASSDRATGELFF
TGTGCCAGCAGTGACAGGGCCACCGGGGAGCTGTTTTTT
>.|15|.|TRBV5-6|TRBJ2-3
CASSFPSSSTDTQYF
TGTGCCAGCAGCTTCCCTAGCTCGAGCACAGATACGCAGTATTTT
>.|15|.|TRBV6-1|TRBJ1-5
CASVPSGDSNQPQHF
TGTGCCAGCGTTCCGAGTGGGGATAGCAATCAGCCCCAGCATTTT
>few|15|.|TRBV7-2|TRBJ1-5
CASSPGRYSNQPQHF
TGTGCCAGCAGCCCCGGACGGTATAGCAATCAGCCCCAGCATTTT
>.|17|.|TRBV21-1|TRBJ1-6
CASRPKGGARYNSPLHF
TGTGCCAGCAGGCCTAAGGGGGGCGCGCGATATAATTCACCCCTCCACTTT
>.|13|TRBD1|TRBV29-1|TRBJ2-7
CSVRYRGTYEQYF
TGCAGCGTTCGTTACAGGGGGACCTACGAGCAGTACTTC
>.|13|.|TRBV5-6|TRBJ1-1
CASSLEGNTEAFF
TGTGCCAGCAGCTTGGAGGGGAACACTGAAGCTTTCTTT
>.|15|TRBD1|TRBV25-1|TRBJ1-2
CASKPQGDLFYGYTF
TGTGCCAGCAAGCCCCAGGGGGACCTTTTCTATGGCTACACCTTC
>.|12|.|TRBV6-1|TRBJ2-3
CATYHSTDTQYF
TGTGCCACCTACCATAGCACAGATACGCAGTATTTT
>.|12|.|TRBV2|TRBJ1-1
CASIRTFGEAFF
TGTGCCAGCATTCGGACGTTTGGGGAAGCTTTCTTT
>.|19|.|TRBV28|TRBJ2-1
CASSSRYLGLGGSGNEQFF
TGTGCCAGCAGTTCCCGCTACTTGGGGCTGGGGGGCTCGGGCAATGAGCAGTTCTTC
>.|13|.|TRBV5-6|TRBJ2-7
CASSLGEAREQYF
TGTGCCAGCAGCTTGGGGGAGGCTAGGGAGCAGTACTTC
>.|15|TRBD1|TRBV9|TRBJ1-2
CASSPPTGGTYGYTF
TGTGCCAGCAGCCCTCCGACAGGGGGAACCTATGGCTACACCTTC
>.|18|.|TRBV13|TRBJ2-1
CASSLGGAGGSSYNEQFF
TGTGCCAGCAGCTTAGGAGGGGCGGGTGGGAGCTCCTACAATGAGCAGTTCTTC
>.|16|TRBD1|TRBV5-1|TRBJ2-7
CASSLGGTGGIYEQYF
TGCGCCAGCAGCTTGGGGGGGACAGGGGGCATCTACGAGCAGTACTTC
>.|15|TRBD1|TRBV4-1|TRBJ1-2
CASSRAGGSYYGYTF
TGCGCCAGCAGCCGAGCAGGGGGATCGTACTATGGCTACACCTTC
>.|15|TRBD2|TRBV4-1|TRBJ2-7
CASSQASGGTYEQYF
TGCGCCAGCAGCCAGGCTAGCGGGGGAACCTACGAGCAGTACTTC